A single sample gave rise to the 5 T cell receptor beta chains below, sequenced in a study of shared clonotypes between healthy human individuals (dated by TCRdb to the early 2020s). Receptor amplification or capture employed the immunoSEQ multiplex PCR assay. TCRdb retrieved this table from immuneACCESS and kept in-frame rearrangements only. Not all clones are present; in checked studies, unresolved V genes account for under half, and no reason is known for the remainder. For this sample the table gives approximately 1,000,000 clones, of which around 77% were detected only once. Of the sample, approximately 0.9% is held by the ten largest clones. Sequencing was carried out using memory CD4+ T cells from PBMCs. Interpreted using the paper, the cell subset or site label stands for: CD45RA-negative fraction. These receptor sequences come from a man between 18 and 29 years old in good health. Some clones in this sample may be carry-over from other donors' samples.

This clone was detected a few times. The V gene is TRBV5-6, the J gene TRBJ2-1; maybe TRBD1 (5 bases). Germline loops: CDR1 SGHDT, CDR2 YYEEEE. This CDR3 is 12 amino acids long. V gave up 2 bases and J gave up 7 bases, with 7 bases separating them. In DNA form, the CDR3 reads TGTGCCAGCAGCTTTGCAGGGAATGAGCAGTTCTTC. It yields the protein CASSFAGNEQFF.

This chain links TRBV2 with TRBJ1-4; D possibly corresponds to TRBD1 (6 bases). V was pared by 7 bases and J by 8 bases, with 14 bases between. CDR1 is SNHLY and CDR2 is FYNNEI in the germline V gene. The CDR3 is made up of 13 amino acids. Written as DNA, the CDR3 is TGTGCCAGCACTATACAGGGTGGCGAAAAACTGTTTTTT. This codes for CASTIQGGEKLFF.

This clone was picked up a small number of times. V is TRBV15 and J is TRBJ1-1; D is perhaps TRBD1 (6 bases). The germline CDR1 and CDR2 sequences are LNHNV and YYDKDF (reference sequence). This CDR3 region has 16 residues. Deletions cut 1 base from V and 1 base from J, with 13 bases between. DNA of the CDR3: TGTGCCACCAGCAGAGCGGGGATCAGGGGGAACACTGAAGCTTTCTTT. It encodes CATSRAGIRGNTEAFF.

The chain combines TRBV5-4 with TRBJ2-2; 7 nucleotides match TRBD1. The CDR3 runs 15 residues. V was pared by 4 bases and J by 4 bases, with 7 bases of the junction left unmatched. In germline, CDR1 is SGHNT, CDR2 YYREEE (reference sequence). This CDR3 reads CASSAPGTATGELFF. The CDR3 region has the DNA TGTGCCAGCAGCGCTCCCGGGACAGCCACCGGGGAGCTGTTTTTT.

This clone has just a few counts. This chain joins TRBV7-3 and TRBJ2-2; 8 bases align to TRBD2. Germline-derived CDR1 and CDR2 are SGHTA and FQGTGA. Trimming cost V 5 bases and J 4 bases; bases outside gene matches: 12. This CDR3 comprises 17 residues. Written as DNA, the CDR3 is TGTGCCAGCAGCCCCACGCGGGAGGTAGCGCGCACCGGGGAGCTGTTTTTT. Its translation is CASSPTREVARTGELFF.